This T cell receptor (beta chain) was documented in a study of beta chain features in type 1 diabetes. About the research overall: Taken together, all samples contributed 107,917,701 examined sorted cells. Study-wide results and limits: The VDJ junctions of type 1 diabetes patients carried fewer insertions and more deletions.

In this sample, this clone turned up a few times. The antigen is not known. The junction had 6 bases not matched to a gene; V was cut back by 3 bases and J by 1 base. The CDR3 is 15 residues long. Germline assignment: CDR1 SGHTA and CDR2 FQGNSA. Reverse transcribing all isolated RNA meant expressed TCRB transcripts were sequenced. Only in-frame clones appear in the TCRdb table, and some are missing; sequencing was by immunoSEQ multiplex PCR. The repertoire holds hundreds of thousands of clones, roughly 15% seen once, with 0.023% in the top ten. The rearrangement joins TRBV7-2 to TRBJ2-7; 7 bases agree with TRBD2. The receptor was isolated from a woman aged 18-29 years in good health. Sequencing input: naive CD4+ T cells from blood. The CDR3 sequence: CASSFGLVVSYEQYF. Written as DNA, the CDR3 is TGTGCCAGCAGCTTCGGACTAGTAGTTTCCTACGAGCAGTACTTC. The whole variable domain, filled in from reference TRBV7-2 and TRBJ2-7, reads GAGVSQSPSNKVTEKGKDVELRCDPISGHTALYWYRQSLGQGLEFLIYFQGNSAPDKSGLPSDRFSAERTGGSVSTLTIQRTQQEDSAVYLCASSFGLVVSYEQYFGPGTRLTVT.